This T cell receptor beta chain was sequenced in a study of human T cells and chemical hapten exposure. The count of this clonotype is one. Noted time point: pre-sensitization, week 0. Specified treatment: therapeutic diphenylcyclopropenone sensitization with weekly scalp DPC. TCRdb redid the calling of the RACE reads with MiXCR, one entry per CDR3 protein. Of 65,000 to 90,000 distinct CDR3 sequences listed, around 15% are singletons. The origin of this receptor is a woman aged 45-65 years with alopecia areata. Some clones in this sample may be carry-over from other donors' samples. The source was whole blood, collected in connection with sensitization to the hapten diphenylcyclopropenone (DPC).

CDR3 nucleotide sequence: TGCGCCAGCAGCGGGGAGAATTCACCCCTCCACTTT. It specifies CASSGENSPLHF. The chain combines TRBV5-1 with TRBJ1-6; D gene uncertain. From germline, CDR1 is SGHRS and CDR2 YFSETQ. CDR3 size: 12 residues. Between the trimmed V and J ends, which lost 4 bases and 7 bases, there was a span of 6 bases.